This TCR beta chain was captured in a study of blood T cells in healthy people across ages. A second PCR of 7 to 11 cycles used a sample-barcoded 5' primer and a J-beta primer mix. TCRdb called the 5' RACE reads again in MiXCR, with one record for every CDR3 protein. The table records about 800,000 distinct CDR3 sequences, roughly 25% of them present only once. In its sample, this clonotype was seen a few times. The CDR3 is 15 residues long. CDR1 SGHDT and CDR2 YYEEEE come from the germline V gene. V shed 2 bases and J shed 5 bases, with 16 bases lying between them. This same sample was also part of a study on T cells of mothers and their children.

The source of this sequence is a boy aged 5-17 years in good health. The chain has TRBV5-6 and TRBJ2-5; D is perhaps TRBD2 (5 bases). Sequencing was performed on blood. CDR3 coding DNA: TGTGCCAGCAGCTTTAGTTCCCAGACGGGGGAGACCCAGTACTTC. Translating gives CASSFSSQTGETQYF.